Each of the 8 T cell receptor beta chains below was sequenced from the same sample in a study of blood T cell repertoires in COVID-19. This table comes from immunoSEQ multiplex PCR, and its TCRdb copy is limited to in-frame clones, with some not included. The sample has about 78,000 clones, approximately 86% seen once; the top ten hold 4.5% to 5.5%. Sequencing used peripheral blood. These receptors all come from a man aged 45 to 65 with active or convalescent COVID-19.

This sequence joins TRBV19 and TRBJ2-7; 9 bases agree with TRBD2. Looked up from germline, CDR1 is LNHDA and CDR2 is SQIVND (reference sequence). With 5 bases clipped from V and 4 bases from J, the junction kept 3 bases outside the gene matches. This CDR3 is 13 amino acids long. Here the CDR3 DNA reads TGTGCCAGTAGTGCGGGACTAGCTTACGAGCAGTACGTC. Amino acid sequence: CASSAGLAYEQYV.

V is TRBV5-1 and J is TRBJ2-5, with 7 bases that match TRBD1. CDR3 length: 16 amino acids. In germline, CDR1 is SGHRS, CDR2 YFSETQ. Losses at the gene ends were 4 bases for V and 4 bases for J; bases not matched to a gene: 13. Here the CDR3 DNA reads TGCGCCAGCAGCCCTGGTGGAACAGGGGAGCGAGAGACCCAGTACTTC. Protein product: CASSPGGTGERETQYF.

This chain uses TRBV28 with TRBJ1-6; no clear D. CDR1 and CDR2 (germline): MDHEN, SYDVKM. This CDR3 is built from 14 residues. V lost 5 bases and J lost 4, with 9 bases in between. In nucleotides, the CDR3 is TGTGCCAGCAGTCCCAGGATTTATAATTCACCCCTCCACTTT. It encodes CASSPRIYNSPLHF.

The chain recombines TRBV20-1 with TRBJ2-5, with D possibly matching TRBD1 (5 bases). Trimming took off 3 bases at V and 2 bases at J, with 10 bases between the two ends. Germline loops: CDR1 DFQATT, CDR2 SNEGSKA (reference sequence). The CDR3 totals 13 residues. CDR3 in DNA: TGCAGTGCTAGTGCGGCAGGGCAAGAGACCCAGTACTTC. This sequence encodes CSASAAGQETQYF.

The V gene is TRBV18, the J gene TRBJ1-2, with a weak D call TRBD1 (6 bases). This CDR3 spans 14 amino acids. The V gene lost 2 bases and the J gene lost 6 bases, with 13 bases spanning the gap. Germline loops: CDR1 KGHSH, CDR2 LQKENI. CDR3 in amino acids: CASSPRTAQDGYTF. The CDR3 DNA reads as TGTGCCAGCTCACCAAGGACAGCCCAAGATGGCTACACCTTC.

With regard to this clone: Other DNA sequences in this sample translate to the same CDR3. The rearrangement links TRBV6-1 to TRBJ2-5; 9 nucleotides match TRBD1. The CDR3 has 15 amino acids. V trimming: 1 base; J trimming: 2 bases; junction bases outside the gene matches: 2. CDR1 and CDR2 (germline): MNHNS, SASEGT. As DNA, the CDR3 is TGTGCCAGCAGTGAAGGACAGGGGGGACAAGAGACCCAGTACTTC. Protein: CASSEGQGGQETQYF.

The chain carries TRBV5-1 and TRBJ2-1, with TRBD2 matching 8 bases. The CDR3 loop spans 14 amino acids. CDR1 is SGHRS, CDR2 YFSETQ, per germline. V lost 2 bases and J lost 4; bases outside the gene matches: 2. The CDR3 reads CASSLAGEYNEQFF. The DNA for the CDR3 is TGCGCCAGCAGCTTAGCGGGGGAGTACAATGAGCAGTTCTTC.

V gene TRBV16 combines with J gene TRBJ1-1, with a tentative D call TRBD1 (5 bases). This CDR3 region has 13 residues. Deletions cut 5 bases from V and 3 bases from J, with 10 bases between. The germline V gene has CDR1 KGHSY and CDR2 FQNENV. The DNA for the CDR3 is TGTGCCAGCAGCGAAACAGGATACACTGAAGCTTTCTTT. This codes for CASSETGYTEAFF.